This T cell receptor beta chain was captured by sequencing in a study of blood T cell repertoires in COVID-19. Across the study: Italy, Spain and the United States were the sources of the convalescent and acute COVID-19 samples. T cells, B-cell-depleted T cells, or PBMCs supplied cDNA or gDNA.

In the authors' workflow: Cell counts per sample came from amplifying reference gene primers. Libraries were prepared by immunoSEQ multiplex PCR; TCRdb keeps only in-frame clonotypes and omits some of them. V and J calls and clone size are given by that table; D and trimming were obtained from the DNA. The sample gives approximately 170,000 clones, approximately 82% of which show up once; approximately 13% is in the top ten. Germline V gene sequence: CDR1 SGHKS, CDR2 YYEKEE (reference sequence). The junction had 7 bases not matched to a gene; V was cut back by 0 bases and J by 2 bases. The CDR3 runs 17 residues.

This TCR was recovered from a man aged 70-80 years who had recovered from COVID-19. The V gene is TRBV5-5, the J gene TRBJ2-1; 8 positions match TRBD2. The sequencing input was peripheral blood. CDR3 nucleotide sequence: TGTGCCAGCAGCTTGGAACCGGGAGGGCCGACCTACAATGAGCAGTTCTTC. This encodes CASSLEPGGPTYNEQFF. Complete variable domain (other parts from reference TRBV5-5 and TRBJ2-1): DAGVTQSPTHLIKTRGQQVTLRCSPISGHKSVSWYQQVLGQGPQFIFQYYEKEERGRGNFPDRFSARQFPNYSSELNVNALLLGDSALYLCASSLEPGGPTYNEQFFGPGTRLTVL.